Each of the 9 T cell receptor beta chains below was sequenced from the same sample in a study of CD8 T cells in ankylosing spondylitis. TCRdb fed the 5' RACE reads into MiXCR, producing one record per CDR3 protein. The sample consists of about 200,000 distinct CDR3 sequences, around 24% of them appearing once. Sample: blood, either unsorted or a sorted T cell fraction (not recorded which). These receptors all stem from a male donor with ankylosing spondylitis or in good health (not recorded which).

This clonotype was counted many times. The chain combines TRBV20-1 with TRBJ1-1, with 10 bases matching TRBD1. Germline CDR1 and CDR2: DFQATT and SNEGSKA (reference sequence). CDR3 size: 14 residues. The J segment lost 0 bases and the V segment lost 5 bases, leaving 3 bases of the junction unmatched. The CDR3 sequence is CSARTGGMNTEAFF. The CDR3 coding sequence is TGCAGTGCTCGGACAGGGGGGATGAACACTGAAGCTTTCTTT.

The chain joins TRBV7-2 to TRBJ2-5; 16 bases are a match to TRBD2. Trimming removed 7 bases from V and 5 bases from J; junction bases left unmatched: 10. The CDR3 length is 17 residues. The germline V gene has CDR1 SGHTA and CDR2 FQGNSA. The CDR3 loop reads CASNRRGLAGGGETQYF. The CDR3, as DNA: TGTGCCAGCAACAGGCGGGGACTAGCGGGAGGGGGGGAGACCCAGTACTTC.

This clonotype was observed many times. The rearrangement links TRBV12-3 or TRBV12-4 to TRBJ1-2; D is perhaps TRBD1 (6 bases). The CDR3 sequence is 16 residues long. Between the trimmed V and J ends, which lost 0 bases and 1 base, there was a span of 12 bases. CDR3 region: CASSLAGTGYNYGYTF. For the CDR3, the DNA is TGTGCCAGCAGTTTAGCGGGAACAGGGTATAACTATGGCTACACCTTC.

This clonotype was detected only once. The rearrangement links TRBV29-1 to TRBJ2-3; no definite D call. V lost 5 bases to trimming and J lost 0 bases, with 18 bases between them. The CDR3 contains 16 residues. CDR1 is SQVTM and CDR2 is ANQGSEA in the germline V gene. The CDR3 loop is CSVQGTRKSSTDTQYF. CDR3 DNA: TGCAGCGTTCAAGGTACCAGGAAATCTAGCACAGATACGCAGTATTTT.

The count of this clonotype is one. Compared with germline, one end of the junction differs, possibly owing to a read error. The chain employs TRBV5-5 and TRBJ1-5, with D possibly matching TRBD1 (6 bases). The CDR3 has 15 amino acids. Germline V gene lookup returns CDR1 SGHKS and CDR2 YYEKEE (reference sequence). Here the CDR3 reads CASRLGGIDNQPQHF. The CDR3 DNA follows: TGTGCCAGCAGATTGGGGGGCATCGACAATCAGCCCCAGCATTTT.

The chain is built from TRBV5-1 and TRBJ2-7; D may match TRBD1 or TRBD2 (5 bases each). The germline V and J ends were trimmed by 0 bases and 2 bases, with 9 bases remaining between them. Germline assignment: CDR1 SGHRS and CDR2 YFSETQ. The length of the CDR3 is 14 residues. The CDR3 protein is CASSLGDPTYEQYF. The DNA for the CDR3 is TGCGCCAGCAGCTTGGGGGACCCCACCTACGAGCAGTACTTC. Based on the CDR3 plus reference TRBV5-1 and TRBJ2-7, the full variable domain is KAGVTQTPRYLIKTRGQQVTLSCSPISGHRSVSWYQQTPGQGLQFLFEYFSETQRNKGNFPGRFSGRQFSNSRSEMNVSTLELGDSALYLCASSLGDPTYEQYFGPGTRLTVT.

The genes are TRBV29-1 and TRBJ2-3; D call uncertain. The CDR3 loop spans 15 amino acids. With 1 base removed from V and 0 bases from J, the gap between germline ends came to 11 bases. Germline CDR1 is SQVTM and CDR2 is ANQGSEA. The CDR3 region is CSVEGGLSSTDTQYF. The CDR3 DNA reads TGCAGCGTTGAAGGTGGGCTATCGAGCACAGATACGCAGTATTTT.

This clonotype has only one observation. In DNA, the CDR3 is TGTGCCAGCAGCTGGCCCGAGACAGGGGGGCCTGATACGCAGTATTTT. It specifies CASSWPETGGPDTQYF. This sequence joins TRBV7-8 and TRBJ2-3, with 9 bases that match TRBD1. The CDR3 contains 16 residues. Unmatched junction bases numbered 11, after V lost 4 bases and J lost 6 bases. The germline gives CDR1 SGHVS, CDR2 FQNEAQ.

The CDR3 loop reads CASSPMGAPRSSGANVLTF. The CDR3 DNA follows: TGTGCCAGCTCACCGATGGGAGCGCCTCGGAGCTCTGGGGCCAACGTCCTGACTTTC. V usage is TRBV18 and J usage is TRBJ2-6; tentative D call: TRBD2 (5 bases). This CDR3 has 19 amino acids. The V and J ends lost 3 bases and 0 bases respectively, with 18 bases between them. Germline V CDR1 and CDR2: KGHSH, LQKENI.